Below are 25 T cell receptor beta chains sequenced from a single sample in a study of cytomegalovirus exposure and HLA in healthy donors. Researchers ran the PCR with 60 Vbeta and 13 Jbeta primers. This table comes from immunoSEQ multiplex PCR, and its TCRdb copy is limited to in-frame clones, with some not included. Seen here are 72,000 or so clones, around 80% observed once, and the top ten hold about 8%. The sample consisted of PBMCs. Receptor source: a woman in her thirties in good health and CMV-seropositive.

J is TRBJ2-1 and V is TRBV9, with TRBD2 identical over 9 bases. After removal of 4 bases from V and 9 bases from J, the junction contained 5 bases not matched to a gene. The CDR3 contains 13 residues. Per germline, CDR1 SGDLS and CDR2 YYNGEE. CDR3 residues: CASSTPGLAEQFF. For the CDR3, the DNA is TGTGCCAGCAGCACCCCGGGACTAGCTGAGCAGTTCTTC.

The chain uses TRBV12-2 and TRBJ2-2; the listed D gene, TRBD2, was not tested against the DNA. TRBV12-2 is a pseudogene locus. The CDR3 spans 19 residues. CDR3 sequence reads: CASPQRGLAGVGNTGELFF. CDR3 DNA sequence: TGTGCAAGTCCCCAACGGGGGCTAGCGGGAGTCGGGAACACCGGGGAGCTGTTTTTT.

This chain joins TRBV19 and TRBJ1-1; no definite D call. V was clipped by 1 base and J by 1 base, with 13 bases between them. This CDR3 region has 16 residues. Germline CDR1 LNHDA, CDR2 SQIVND (reference sequence). The CDR3 DNA reads as TGTGCCAGTAGTATAGGTGGCATCCTCAAGAACACTGAAGCTTTCTTT. This sequence encodes CASSIGGILKNTEAFF.

This sequence joins TRBV6-5 and TRBJ1-4, with 10 bases matching TRBD1. V gave up 4 bases and J gave up 4 bases; unmatched junction bases: 6. This CDR3 is 16 amino acids long. The germline gives CDR1 MNHEY, CDR2 SVGAGI. The CDR3 reads CASSSGTGVINEKLFF. The DNA of the CDR3 is TGTGCCAGCAGTTCCGGGACAGGGGTTATTAATGAAAAACTGTTTTTT.

The V call is TRBV4-3, the J call TRBJ1-2; D remains ambiguous. CDR3 length: 15 residues. The germline V gene encodes CDR1 LGHNA and CDR2 YSLEER. Trimming removed 0 bases from V and 0 bases from J, with 8 bases in between. The CDR3 region is CASSQEAQSNYGYTF. The CDR3 DNA sequence: TGCGCCAGCAGCCAAGAAGCACAGTCTAACTATGGCTACACCTTC.

DNA of the CDR3: TGTGCCAGCAGGTCTAGCGGGAGTATCTACGAGCAGTACTTC. Residues: CASRSSGSIYEQYF. The rearrangement links TRBV4-2 to TRBJ2-7; 10 positions agree with TRBD2. CDR1 and CDR2 (germline): LGHNA, YNFKEQ. V shed 6 bases and J 3 bases; nucleotides not matched to a gene: 5. The CDR3 length is 14 residues.

This clone was detected a few times. V and J are TRBV5-1 and TRBJ2-6, with TRBD1 matching 9 bases. CDR1 and CDR2 from the germline V gene are SGHRS and YFSETQ. The length of the CDR3 is 17 residues. J was trimmed by 0 bases and V by 5 bases; bases with no gene match: 6. Here the CDR3 reads CASSKRTGDSGANVLTF. The CDR3 region has the DNA TGCGCCAGCAGTAAACGGACAGGGGACTCTGGGGCCAACGTCCTGACTTTC.

J is TRBJ1-1 and V is TRBV5-8; 7 bases map to TRBD1. The CDR3 covers 13 residues. Germline CDR1 reads SGHTS; CDR2 reads YDEGEE. The junction had 12 bases not matched to a gene; V was cut back by 5 bases and J by 11 bases. The CDR3 loop is CASRGGQPQGAFF. Written as DNA, the CDR3 is TGTGCCAGCAGGGGGGGACAGCCCCAGGGGGCTTTCTTT. The whole variable domain, filled in from reference TRBV5-8 and TRBJ1-1, reads EAGVTQSPTHLIKTRGQQATLRCSPISGHTSVYWYQQALGLGLQFLLWYDEGEERNRGNFPPRFSGRQFPNYSSELNVNALELEDSALYLCASRGGQPQGAFFGQGTRLTVV.

The CDR3 reads CASSPLAGLNTGELFF. The DNA of the CDR3 is TGTGCCAGCAGCCCCCTAGCGGGATTGAACACCGGGGAGCTGTTTTTT. V usage is TRBV11-2 and J usage is TRBJ2-2; 9 bases match TRBD2. V trimming: 5 bases; J trimming: 1 base; junction bases outside the gene matches: 5. CDR3 length: 16 residues. CDR1 is SGHAT and CDR2 is FQNNGV in the germline V gene.

The V and J genes are TRBV9 and TRBJ2-3; TRBD2 agrees at 8 bases. This CDR3 is built from 16 residues. The V and J ends lost 4 bases and 8 bases, in that order; junction bases with no gene match: 15. Germline CDR1 is SGDLS and CDR2 is YYNGEE. The CDR3 loop is CASSLTGLGEQGTQYF. In nucleotides, the CDR3 is TGTGCCAGCAGCTTAACGGGACTAGGGGAGCAAGGTACGCAGTATTTT.

The chain combines TRBV19 with TRBJ2-5; 9 bases fit TRBD1. Germline V CDR1 and CDR2: LNHDA, SQIVND (reference sequence). CDR3 length: 13 amino acids. V lost 4 bases to trimming and J lost 3 bases; unmatched junction nucleotides: 0. CDR3 sequence: CASSRDREETQYF. The CDR3 DNA reads TGTGCCAGTAGTAGGGACAGGGAAGAGACCCAGTACTTC.

This chain links TRBV6-5 with TRBJ2-7; 7 bases are a match to TRBD1. V was pared by 8 bases and J by 3 bases, with 10 bases of the junction left unmatched. This CDR3 spans 14 amino acids. The germline CDR1 and CDR2 sequences are MNHEY and SVGAGI. CDR3 loop: CASRRDRNVYEQYF. In DNA form, the CDR3 reads TGTGCCAGCCGAAGGGACAGAAACGTCTACGAGCAGTACTTC.

This clone appeared a few times. The chain employs TRBV4-2 and TRBJ2-1, with D perhaps matching TRBD2 (6 bases). The germline V gene encodes CDR1 LGHNA and CDR2 YNFKEQ. This CDR3 comprises 16 residues. Trimming shortened V by 0 bases and J by 2 bases, and 11 bases separated the two germline ends. This chain's CDR3 is CASSQEFQRAYNEQFF. The CDR3 DNA is TGTGCCAGCAGCCAAGAATTCCAGCGGGCCTACAATGAGCAGTTCTTC.

The chain joins TRBV15 to TRBJ2-7, with 7 bases matching TRBD1. V lost 5 bases to trimming and J lost 2 bases; unmatched junction nucleotides: 9. The germline CDR1 and CDR2 sequences are LNHNV and YYDKDF (reference sequence). There are 15 residues in the CDR3. The CDR3 is CATSRLRDRTYEQYF. In DNA form, the CDR3 reads TGTGCCACCAGCCGTCTCCGGGACAGAACCTACGAGCAGTACTTC.

V is TRBV5-1 and J is TRBJ2-1, with 7 positions matching TRBD2. CDR3 size: 20 residues. Germline loops: CDR1 SGHRS, CDR2 YFSETQ. Trimming at V came to 0 bases and at J to 0 bases, leaving 15 bases not matched to a gene. CDR3 sequence: CASSLGLGERLAVSYNEQFF. For the CDR3, the DNA is TGCGCCAGCAGCTTGGGTCTGGGAGAGCGGCTAGCGGTCTCCTACAATGAGCAGTTCTTC.

The CDR3 coding sequence is TGCAGCGCTACAGGGTCGATAGTTGGCTACACCTTC. Translation gives CSATGSIVGYTF. The chain uses TRBV29-1 and TRBJ1-2; D is possibly TRBD1 (6 bases). Trimming left V 7 bases short and J 7 bases short, with 16 bases between. CDR3 size: 12 residues. The germline gives CDR1 SQVTM, CDR2 ANQGSEA.

The V and J genes are TRBV19 and TRBJ2-1; TRBD2 matches 13 bases. Trimming cost V 4 bases and J 7 bases; bases outside gene matches: 1. The CDR3 is 14 residues long. The V gene's germline CDR1 is LNHDA and CDR2 SQIVND (reference sequence). CDR3: CASSRTSGRNEQFF. CDR3 nucleotide sequence: TGTGCCAGTAGTAGGACTAGCGGGAGAAATGAGCAGTTCTTC.

The CDR3, as DNA: TGTGCCAGCAGTCCGGAGAACCCGGGGTCCTCTCCAGGCCATGGCTACACCTTC. Its protein product is CASSPENPGSSPGHGYTF. V and J are TRBV2 and TRBJ1-2; D unresolved. V lost 5 bases to trimming and J lost 6 bases, with 28 bases between them. This CDR3 region has 18 residues. Germline lookup yields CDR1 SNHLY and CDR2 FYNNEI.

V usage is TRBV2 and J usage is TRBJ2-1; TRBD2 agrees at 8 bases. The CDR3 runs 13 residues. Germline CDR1 is SNHLY and CDR2 is FYNNEI. Trimming at V came to 7 bases and at J to 7 bases, leaving 6 bases not matched to a gene. The CDR3 coding sequence is TGTGCCAGCAATTCGGGAGGGCCAAATGAGCAGTTCTTC. It specifies CASNSGGPNEQFF.

This clone is medium-sized (0.01 to 0.1%) within its sample. J is TRBJ2-7 and V is TRBV4-2; D is unresolved. Germline V gene data show CDR1 as LGHNA and CDR2 as YNFKEQ. Trimming cost V 0 bases and J 0 bases, with 15 bases left between them. CDR3 length: 17 amino acids. This chain's CDR3 is CASSQERSLLSSYEQYF. DNA of the CDR3: TGTGCCAGCAGCCAAGAGAGGAGCTTGCTCAGCTCCTACGAGCAGTACTTC.

V usage is TRBV9 and J usage is TRBJ2-2, with a possible D match to TRBD2 (6 bases). The V end lost 0 bases, the J end lost 4 bases, and 10 bases lay between the germline ends. Germline V lookup: CDR1 SGDLS, CDR2 YYNGEE. The CDR3 is 15 amino acids. The CDR3 loop is CASSVGGDSTGELFF. CDR3 sequence (DNA): TGTGCCAGCAGCGTAGGGGGGGATAGCACCGGGGAGCTGTTTTTT. Full variable domain (remainder filled in from reference TRBV9 and TRBJ2-2): DSGVTQTPKHLITATGQRVTLRCSPRSGDLSVYWYQQSLDQGLQFLIQYYNGEERAKGNILERFSAQQFPDLHSELNLSSLELGDSALYFCASSVGGDSTGELFFGEGSRLTVL.

The rearrangement uses TRBV14 and TRBJ2-3; a weak D match, TRBD1 (6 bases). This CDR3 contains 16 residues. With 0 bases removed from V and 2 bases from J, the gap between germline ends came to 12 bases. Per germline, CDR1 SGHDN and CDR2 FVKESK. CDR3 sequence: CASSQDRDKATDTQYF. The CDR3 nucleotides are TGTGCCAGCAGCCAAGATCGGGACAAAGCCACAGATACGCAGTATTTT.

This clone was detected only once. The V call is TRBV5-6, the J call TRBJ1-5; D is unclear. CDR1 and CDR2 from the germline V gene are SGHDT and YYEEEE. The CDR3 contains 14 residues. Trimming took off 4 bases at V and 0 bases at J, with 8 bases between the two ends. This CDR3 is CASSEEGSNQPQHF. CDR3 nucleotides: TGTGCCAGCAGCGAGGAGGGTAGCAATCAGCCCCAGCATTTT.

The J gene is TRBJ1-2, the V gene TRBV5-1; D might be TRBD1 (6 bases). V was pared by 1 base and J by 3 bases, with 22 bases between. Germline V lookup: CDR1 SGHRS, CDR2 YFSETQ. The CDR3 has 18 amino acids. CDR3 nucleotide sequence: TGCGCCAGCAGCTTGATACCGGCAGGCGGGGGCATAGACTATGGCTACACCTTC. Amino acids: CASSLIPAGGGIDYGYTF.

There are a few counts of this clone. This sequence joins TRBV6-6 and TRBJ2-3; no reliable D call. Germline CDR1 and CDR2: MNHNY and SVGAGI (reference sequence). V was shortened by 5 bases and J by 6 bases, with 12 bases between the two germline ends. This CDR3 is 13 amino acids long. The chain's CDR3 is CASSKLLLDTQYF. The DNA for the CDR3 is TGTGCCAGCAGTAAACTTCTACTGGATACGCAGTATTTT.